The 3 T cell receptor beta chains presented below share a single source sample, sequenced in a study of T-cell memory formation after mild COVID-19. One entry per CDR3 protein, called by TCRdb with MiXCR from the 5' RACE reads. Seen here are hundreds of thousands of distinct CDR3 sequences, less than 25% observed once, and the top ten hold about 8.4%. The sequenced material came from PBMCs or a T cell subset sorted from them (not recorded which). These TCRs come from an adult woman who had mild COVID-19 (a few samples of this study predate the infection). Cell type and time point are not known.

CDR3 sequence (DNA): TGTGCCAGCAGCTTATCTTGGACAGGGCGGAACACTGAAGCTTTCTTT. It translates to CASSLSWTGRNTEAFF. The chain has TRBV7-9 and TRBJ1-1; 8 bases agree with TRBD1. From germline, CDR1 is SEHNR and CDR2 FQNEAQ (reference sequence). V lost 2 bases, J lost 1 base, and 6 bases stayed unmatched. The CDR3 has 16 amino acids.

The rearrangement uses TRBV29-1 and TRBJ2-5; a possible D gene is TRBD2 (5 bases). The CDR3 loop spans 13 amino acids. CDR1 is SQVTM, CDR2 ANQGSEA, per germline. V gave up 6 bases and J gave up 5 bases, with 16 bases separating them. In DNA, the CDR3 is TGCAGCGTCCTCCGAGGGCCCAGGGAGACCCAGTACTTC. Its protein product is CSVLRGPRETQYF.

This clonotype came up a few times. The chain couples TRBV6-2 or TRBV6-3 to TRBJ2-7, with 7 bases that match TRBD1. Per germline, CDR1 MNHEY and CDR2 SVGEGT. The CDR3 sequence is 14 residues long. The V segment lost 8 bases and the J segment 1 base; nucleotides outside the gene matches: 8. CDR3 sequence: CASRDRVKSYEQYF. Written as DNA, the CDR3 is TGTGCCAGCCGCGACAGGGTGAAATCCTACGAGCAGTACTTC.